The 9 T cell receptor beta chains in this list originate from one sample, sequenced in a study of T-cell reconstitution after alpha-beta-depleted transplantation in children (dated by TCRdb to the mid-2010s). The protocol used for the library was PCR. Sequencer: Illumina HiSeq 2500. Molecular barcoding was employed in the preparation of TCR libraries, with unique molecular identifiers being used to normalize TCRbeta repertoire quantification. In-frame beta chains were kept once TCRdb had trimmed the public reads at Q25 with fastp and called clones with MiXCR. Rows are unified per CDR3 protein, each entry keeping the most common DNA and genes. This sample is represented by about 610,000 distinct CDR3 sequences; roughly a tenth of them were singletons. The biggest ten clones account for around 4% of the sample. The source material was PBMCs from the stem cell graft donor, sampled from the stem cell graft. Receptors originate from a human donor who donated a stem cell graft to a child with acute myeloid leukemia.

This clonotype turned up a few times. The CDR3 DNA follows: TGCGCCAGCAGCTTGGGGACTAAGCCTGACACAGATACGCAGTATTTT. Protein sequence: CASSLGTKPDTDTQYF. The chain joins TRBV5-1 to TRBJ2-3, with D possibly being TRBD2 (6 bases). Germline loops: CDR1 SGHRS, CDR2 YFSETQ. There are 16 residues in the CDR3. Trimming took off 0 bases at V and 2 bases at J, with 13 bases between the two ends.

This clonotype was seen a handful of times. This chain joins TRBV20-1 and TRBJ2-1, with TRBD1 matching 8 bases. Germline V gene sequence: CDR1 DFQATT, CDR2 SNEGSKA (reference sequence). The V gene end was trimmed by 5 bases and the J gene end by 2 bases; junction bases not matched to a gene: 8. The CDR3 is 15 amino acids. In nucleotides, the CDR3 is TGCAGTGCTCGCCGAACAGGGGGAACCTACAATGAGCAGTTCTTC. This sequence encodes CSARRTGGTYNEQFF.

This clonotype was picked up many times. The chain joins TRBV6-2 or TRBV6-3 to TRBJ1-2; 7 nucleotides agree with TRBD1. After removal of 6 bases from V and 7 bases from J, the junction contained 11 bases not matched to a gene. CDR3 length: 14 amino acids. The germline V gene encodes CDR1 MNHEY and CDR2 SVGEGT. This CDR3 is CASSSGTAYGGYTF. The DNA of the CDR3 is TGTGCCAGCAGCTCCGGGACAGCTTATGGTGGCTACACCTTC.

This clonotype showed up many times. Sequence at one end of the junction differs from germline and may be a read error. The chain carries TRBV6-2 or TRBV6-3 and TRBJ2-1; unclear D gene. Germline CDR1 MNHEY, CDR2 SVGEGT. CDR3 length equals 11 residues. The CDR3 sequence is CASSYQSVTLF. In nucleotides, the CDR3 is TGTGCCAGCAGTTACCAGTCGGTGACTCTCTTC.

This clonotype was recorded once. The rearrangement joins TRBV3-1 to TRBJ2-2; the D is unclear. The V and J ends lost 0 bases and 2 bases respectively, with 4 bases between them. CDR1 and CDR2 from the germline V gene are LGHDT and YNNKEL (reference sequence). This CDR3 contains 14 residues. The CDR3 protein is CASSQEVNTGELFF. The DNA for the CDR3 is TGTGCCAGCAGCCAAGAGGTTAACACCGGGGAGCTGTTTTTT.

Many counts were recorded for this clonotype. The chain employs TRBV14 and TRBJ2-3; perhaps TRBD2 as D (6 bases). Germline CDR1 and CDR2: SGHDN and FVKESK. The germline V and J ends were trimmed by 3 bases and 4 bases, with 8 bases remaining between them. The CDR3 covers 13 residues. The CDR3 region has the DNA TGTGCCAGCAGCCAGTGGGGGGCAGATACGCAGTATTTT. Its translation is CASSQWGADTQYF.

The V and J genes are TRBV20-1 and TRBJ2-1; 10 bases map to TRBD2. This CDR3 contains 14 residues. Trimming at V came to 5 bases and at J to 12 bases, leaving 13 bases not matched to a gene. Germline V gives CDR1 DFQATT, CDR2 SNEGSKA (reference sequence). This CDR3 reads CSALTQREGRGQFF. The CDR3, as DNA: TGCAGTGCTCTAACGCAGCGGGAGGGCCGAGGGCAGTTCTTC.

The genes are TRBV20-1 and TRBJ1-1; D perhaps matches TRBD1 (5 bases). CDR3 size: 14 residues. V shed 4 bases and J shed 4 bases, with 16 bases lying between them. Germline assignment: CDR1 DFQATT and CDR2 SNEGSKA (reference sequence). The DNA for the CDR3 is TGCAGTGCTAAATTTTCGGGGGGGAGCACTGAAGCTTTCTTT. Protein: CSAKFSGGSTEAFF.

This clonotype was seen repeatedly, ten times or more. This rearrangement joins TRBV5-1 to TRBJ2-3; 7 bases match TRBD1. The CDR3 consists of 15 residues. The germline V gene encodes CDR1 SGHRS and CDR2 YFSETQ. The V and J ends lost 6 bases and 0 bases, in that order; junction bases with no gene match: 7. The CDR3 protein is CASTDGTASTDTQYF. In DNA form, the CDR3 reads TGCGCCAGCACCGATGGGACAGCGAGCACAGATACGCAGTATTTT. Variable domain in full (rest from reference TRBV5-1 and TRBJ2-3): KAGVTQTPRYLIKTRGQQVTLSCSPISGHRSVSWYQQTPGQGLQFLFEYFSETQRNKGNFPGRFSGRQFSNSRSEMNVSTLELGDSALYLCASTDGTASTDTQYFGPGTRLTVL.